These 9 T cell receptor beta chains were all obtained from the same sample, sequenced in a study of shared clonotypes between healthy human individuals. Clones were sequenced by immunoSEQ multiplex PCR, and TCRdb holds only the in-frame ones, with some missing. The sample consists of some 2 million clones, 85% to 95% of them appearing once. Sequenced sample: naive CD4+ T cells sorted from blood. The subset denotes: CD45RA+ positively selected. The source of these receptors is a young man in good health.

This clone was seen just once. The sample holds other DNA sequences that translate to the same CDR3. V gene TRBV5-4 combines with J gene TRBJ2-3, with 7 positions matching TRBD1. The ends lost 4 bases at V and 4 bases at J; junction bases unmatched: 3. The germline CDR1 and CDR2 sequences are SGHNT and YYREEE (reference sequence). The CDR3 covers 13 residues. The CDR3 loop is CASSLTGADTQYF. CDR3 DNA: TGTGCCAGCAGCCTCACAGGGGCAGATACGCAGTATTTT.

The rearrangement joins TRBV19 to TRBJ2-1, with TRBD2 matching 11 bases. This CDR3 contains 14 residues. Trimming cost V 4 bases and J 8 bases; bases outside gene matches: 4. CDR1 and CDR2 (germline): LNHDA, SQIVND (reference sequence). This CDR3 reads CASSTSGGYYEQFF. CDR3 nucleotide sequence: TGTGCCAGTAGTACTAGCGGGGGGTACTATGAGCAGTTCTTC.

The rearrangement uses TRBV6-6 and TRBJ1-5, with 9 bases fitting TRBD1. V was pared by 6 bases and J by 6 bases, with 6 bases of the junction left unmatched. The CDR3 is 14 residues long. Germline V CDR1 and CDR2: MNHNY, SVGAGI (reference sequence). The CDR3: CASSPTGGGQPQHF. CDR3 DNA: TGTGCCAGCAGCCCTACAGGGGGCGGTCAGCCCCAGCATTTT.

CDR3 loop: CASIPLAGGTNEQFF. Written as DNA, the CDR3 is TGCGCCAGCATCCCGCTAGCGGGGGGTACCAATGAGCAGTTCTTC. The chain has TRBV5-1 and TRBJ2-1; TRBD2 agrees at 11 bases. CDR1 SGHRS and CDR2 YFSETQ come from the germline V gene. CDR3 length: 15 residues. The V and J ends lost 6 bases and 6 bases, in that order; junction bases with no gene match: 8.

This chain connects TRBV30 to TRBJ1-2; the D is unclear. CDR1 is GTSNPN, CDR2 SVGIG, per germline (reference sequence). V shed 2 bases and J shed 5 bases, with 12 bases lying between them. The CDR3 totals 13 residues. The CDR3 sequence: CAWSLRVGYGYTF. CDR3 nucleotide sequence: TGTGCCTGGAGTTTGAGGGTCGGGTATGGCTACACCTTC.

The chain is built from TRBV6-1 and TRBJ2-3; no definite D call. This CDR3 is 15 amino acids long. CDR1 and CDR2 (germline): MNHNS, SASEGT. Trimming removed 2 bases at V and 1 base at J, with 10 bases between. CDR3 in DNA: TGTGCCAGCAGTGAAACCGCAGACGGCACAGATACGCAGTATTTT. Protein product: CASSETADGTDTQYF.

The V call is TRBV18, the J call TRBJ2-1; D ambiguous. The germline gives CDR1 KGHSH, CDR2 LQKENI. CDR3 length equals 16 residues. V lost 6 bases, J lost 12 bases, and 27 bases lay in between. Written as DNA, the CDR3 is TGTGCCAGCTCCGACCAGAGAACTTCCAGTACAATTGTGCAGTTCTTC. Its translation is CASSDQRTSSTIVQFF.

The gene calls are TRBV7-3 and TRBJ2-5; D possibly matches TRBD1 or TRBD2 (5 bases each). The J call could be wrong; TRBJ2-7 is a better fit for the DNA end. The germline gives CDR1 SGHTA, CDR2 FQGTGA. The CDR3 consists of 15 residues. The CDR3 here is CASSLAGGAAAEQYF. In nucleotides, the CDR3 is TGTGCCAGCAGCTTAGCTGGGGGTGCAGCAGCCGAGCAGTACTTC.

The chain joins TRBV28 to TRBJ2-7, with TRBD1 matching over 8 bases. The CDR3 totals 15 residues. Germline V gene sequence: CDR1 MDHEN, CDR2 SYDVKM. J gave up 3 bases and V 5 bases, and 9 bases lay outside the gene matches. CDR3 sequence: CASSRFTGGLYEQYF. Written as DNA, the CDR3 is TGTGCCAGCAGTCGCTTTACAGGGGGACTCTACGAGCAGTACTTC.